What follows describes a single T cell receptor (beta chain). This sample was included in a study of blood T cell repertoires in COVID-19. Looking at the study overall: PBMCs, B-cell-depleted T cells, or T cells provided the cDNA or gDNA that made up the material.

TCRdb's table, derived via immunoSEQ multiplex PCR, lists solely in-frame clones and lacks some. The table includes around 24,000 clones, 81% detected once. The V end was cut by 4 bases, the J end by 8 bases, with 12 bases between. The CDR3 runs to 12 residues. Germline-derived CDR1 and CDR2 are GTSNPN and SVGIG (reference sequence). Source material: peripheral blood. This sequence originates from a middle-aged man with active or convalescent COVID-19. The chain is built from TRBV30 and TRBJ2-1, with D tentatively TRBD1 (6 bases). The chain's CDR3 is CAWKKQGDEQFF. As DNA, the CDR3 is TGTGCCTGGAAAAAACAGGGCGATGAGCAGTTCTTC.